The sequence of this T cell receptor (beta chain) was determined in a study of shared clonotypes between healthy human individuals. Study findings and constraints: Represented diversity, genetic and exposure-history alike, was limited by few donors. Rarefaction gave evidence that sorted-subset sequencing remained incomplete despite large depth.

As regards this clone: Its specificity is unknown.

Authors' data handling: Filtering differed, since immunoSEQ gave only junction sequences and no quality scores. Only in-frame clones appear in the TCRdb table, and some are missing; sequencing was by immunoSEQ multiplex PCR. The V and J calls and clone size are taken from that table; D and trimming were inferred from the DNA. Of about 1.5 million clones in the sample, under 99% were seen once. V was trimmed by 0 bases and J by 9 bases, leaving 18 bases between them. This CDR3 contains 16 residues. CDR1 KGHSH and CDR2 LQKENI come from the germline V gene. The sequenced sample was naive CD4+ T cells sorted from blood. Noted subset: CD45RA+ positively selected. The chain employs TRBV18 and TRBJ1-5; D uncertain. The receptor was derived from a young man in good health. DNA for the CDR3: TGTGCCAGCTCACCACCGGGTACGAAGCGAATCGGGCCCCAGCATTTT. Its protein product is CASSPPGTKRIGPQHF. The variable domain in full, with the rest retrieved from reference TRBV18 and TRBJ1-5, is NAGVMQNPRHLVRRRGQEARLRCSPMKGHSHVYWYRQLPEEGLKFMVYLQKENIIDESGMPKERFSAEFPKEGPSILRIQQVVRGDSAAYFCASSPPGTKRIGPQHFGDGTRLSIL.